Following are 27 T cell receptor beta chains from one sample sequenced in a study of T cell responses to AZD1222 COVID-19 vaccine. Some clones are missing from TCRdb's copy, which holds only in-frame ones; the method was immunoSEQ multiplex PCR. In the table there are approximately 130,000 clones, approximately 90% of which are singletons. Specimen: peripheral blood, collected 28 days after the second AZD1222 dose. The receptors were sampled from an adult who received the AZD1222 COVID-19 vaccine.

V and J are TRBV6-6 and TRBJ2-5, with TRBD1 as a possible D gene (8 bases). Germline CDR1 is MNHNY and CDR2 is SVGAGI (reference sequence). The CDR3 is 16 residues long. Trimming cost V 8 bases and J 4 bases, with 23 bases left between them. The chain's CDR3 is CASQGGYKQGVETQYF. For the CDR3, the DNA is TGTGCCAGCCAGGGAGGGTATAAACAGGGGGTAGAGACCCAGTACTTC.

In this sample, this clone turned up once. This sequence joins TRBV5-5 and TRBJ1-6; 7 bases map to TRBD1. Trimming removed 3 bases from V and 7 bases from J; junction bases left unmatched: 10. The germline gives CDR1 SGHKS, CDR2 YYEKEE (reference sequence). CDR3 length equals 16 residues. CDR3 protein: CASSYTLQGPNSPLHF. CDR3 in DNA: TGTGCCAGCAGCTACACCCTACAGGGGCCCAATTCACCCCTCCACTTT.

J is TRBJ1-4 and V is TRBV9; D perhaps matches TRBD1 (6 bases). Germline loops: CDR1 SGDLS, CDR2 YYNGEE. V was trimmed by 5 bases and J by 6 bases, leaving 17 bases between them. The CDR3 has 15 amino acids. CDR3 sequence reads: CASSDRTEGHEKLFF. CDR3 coding DNA: TGTGCCAGCAGTGACCGGACAGAGGGCCATGAAAAACTGTTTTTT.

The chain couples TRBV9 to TRBJ1-2; D possibly corresponds to TRBD1 (6 bases). Germline lookup yields CDR1 SGDLS and CDR2 YYNGEE. V was cut by 3 bases and J by 10 bases, with 16 bases left in between. The CDR3 is made up of 13 amino acids. The DNA for the CDR3 is TGTGCCAGCAGCGAAACCGGGACATTCGACTACACCTTC. Translated, it gives CASSETGTFDYTF.

V gene TRBV9 combines with J gene TRBJ2-3, with 9 positions matching TRBD2. From germline, CDR1 is SGDLS and CDR2 YYNGEE. V lost 4 bases and J lost 1; bases outside the gene matches: 4. The CDR3 consists of 15 residues. CDR3 protein: CASSSSGGRTDTQYF. In DNA, the CDR3 is TGTGCCAGCAGCAGTAGCGGGGGTCGCACAGATACGCAGTATTTT.

This clone has only one observation. V and J are TRBV27 and TRBJ1-5; D is possibly TRBD1 (6 bases). CDR1 MNHEY and CDR2 SMNVEV come from the germline V gene (reference sequence). Trimming stripped 0 bases from V and 4 bases from J, with 10 bases between. The CDR3 consists of 15 residues. The CDR3 DNA sequence: TGTGCCAGCAGTTTATCGACAGGCCATAATCAGCCCCAGCATTTT. It translates to CASSLSTGHNQPQHF.

The rearrangement links TRBV15 to TRBJ2-2, with D perhaps matching TRBD1 or TRBD2 (6 bases each). The CDR3 is 16 amino acids. V lost 0 bases, J lost 5 bases, and 13 bases lay in between. CDR1 is LNHNV, CDR2 YYDKDF, per germline (reference sequence). The CDR3 sequence: CATSREVGAGTGELFF. The CDR3 DNA sequence: TGTGCCACCAGCAGAGAAGTGGGGGCGGGGACCGGGGAGCTGTTTTTT.

The chain links TRBV3-1 (or the pseudogene TRBV3-2) to TRBJ1-1, with a weak D call TRBD1 (5 bases). Germline V gene lookup returns CDR1 LGHDT and CDR2 YNNKEL (reference sequence). V lost 1 base to trimming and J lost 6 bases, with 12 bases between them. The CDR3 length is 14 residues. CDR3 DNA: TGTGCCAGCAGCCAAGGGGTAAGGGGCGCTGAAGCTTTCTTT. As protein: CASSQGVRGAEAFF.

V is TRBV7-8 and J is TRBJ1-3; D not certain. Germline CDR1 and CDR2: SGHVS and FQNEAQ. Trimming cost V 1 base and J 0 bases, with 16 bases left between them. The CDR3 loop spans 18 amino acids. Here the CDR3 DNA reads TGTGCCAGCAGCTTAGGAATTAGTCCACAACACTCTGGAAACACCATATATTTT. Translated: CASSLGISPQHSGNTIYF.

This clone has just a few counts. The V and J genes are TRBV6-4 and TRBJ2-6; unclear D gene. V gave up 3 bases and J gave up 0 bases, with 6 bases separating them. The CDR3 runs to 15 residues. Germline values: CDR1 MRHNA, CDR2 SNTAGT. CDR3 residues: CASSEDNSGANVLTF. DNA of the CDR3: TGTGCCAGCAGTGAAGACAACTCTGGGGCCAACGTCCTGACTTTC.

This CDR3 is CASRGNRGRNTEAFF. The CDR3, as DNA: TGTGCCAGTAGGGGCAACAGGGGGCGGAACACTGAAGCTTTCTTT. V usage is TRBV19 and J usage is TRBJ1-1, with 9 bases that match TRBD1. CDR1 is LNHDA and CDR2 is SQIVND in the germline V gene (reference sequence). The ends lost 6 bases at V and 1 base at J; junction bases unmatched: 6. This CDR3 spans 15 amino acids.

Comments on this clone: A read error may account for a junction end that differs from germline. The chain uses TRBV4-3 and TRBJ1-2; 8 bases align to TRBD1. The CDR3 loop spans 17 amino acids. Germline lookup yields CDR1 LGHNA and CDR2 YSLEER. Here the CDR3 reads CASNQGTLGDRLYGYTF. In DNA, the CDR3 is TGCGCCAGCAACCAAGGGACCCTCGGGGACAGGCTTTATGGCTACACCTTC.

The rearrangement joins TRBV27 to TRBJ1-1; tentative D call: TRBD1 (6 bases). Germline values: CDR1 MNHEY, CDR2 SMNVEV (reference sequence). V lost 2 bases to trimming and J lost 7 bases, with 14 bases between them. The CDR3 is 14 residues long. The CDR3: CASSLLGGAFEAFF. CDR3 in DNA: TGTGCCAGCAGTTTACTCGGGGGCGCGTTTGAAGCTTTCTTT.

The CDR3: CAWIRDVARNEQFF. The CDR3 DNA reads as TGTGCCTGGATCAGGGACGTGGCGAGGAATGAGCAGTTCTTC. The V gene is TRBV30, the J gene TRBJ2-1, with D perhaps being TRBD1 or TRBD2 (5 bases each). V lost 4 bases, J lost 7 bases, and 17 bases lay in between. Per the germline V gene, CDR1 is GTSNPN and CDR2 is SVGIG (reference sequence). The CDR3 sequence is 14 residues long.

This rearrangement joins TRBV29-1 to TRBJ2-5; D is perhaps TRBD1 or TRBD2 (5 bases each). The V end lost 5 bases, the J end lost 2 bases, and 12 bases lay between the germline ends. The germline CDR1 and CDR2 sequences are SQVTM and ANQGSEA. This CDR3 contains 13 residues. For the CDR3, the DNA is TGCAGCGTTTCCCGGGACCGACAAGAGACCCAGTACTTC. The encoded protein is CSVSRDRQETQYF.

J is TRBJ2-5 and V is TRBV3-1 (or the pseudogene TRBV3-2), with 9 positions matching TRBD2. J gave up 5 bases and V 4 bases, and 8 bases lay outside the gene matches. In germline, CDR1 is LGHDT, CDR2 YNNKEL (reference sequence). The CDR3 consists of 15 residues. The CDR3 region is CASSLSGGPRETQYF. In nucleotides, the CDR3 is TGTGCCAGCAGCCTCAGCGGGGGGCCCCGGGAGACCCAGTACTTC.

V gene TRBV19 combines with J gene TRBJ1-2, with D tentatively TRBD1 (5 bases). CDR1 and CDR2 (germline): LNHDA, SQIVND (reference sequence). The germline V and J ends were trimmed by 9 bases and 4 bases, with 15 bases remaining between them. The CDR3 sequence is 13 residues long. DNA for the CDR3: TGTGCCAGCGACTCGCCGGGGACCTATGGCTACACCTTC. Its protein is CASDSPGTYGYTF.

The chain combines TRBV5-4 with TRBJ2-1; D unresolved. Germline V CDR1 and CDR2: SGHNT, YYREEE (reference sequence). The CDR3 has 15 residues. With 4 bases removed from V and 0 bases from J, the gap between germline ends came to 11 bases. Here the CDR3 reads CASSPWASSYNEQFF. For the CDR3, the DNA is TGTGCCAGCAGCCCATGGGCTAGCTCCTACAATGAGCAGTTCTTC.

The chain recombines TRBV28 with TRBJ1-1; D might be TRBD1 (5 bases). Germline assignment: CDR1 MDHEN and CDR2 SYDVKM. The CDR3 loop spans 12 amino acids. V lost 3 bases to trimming and J lost 8 bases, with 10 bases between them. The CDR3 DNA is TGTGCCAGCAGTTTGATGGGGGGGGAAGCTTTCTTT. It is translated as CASSLMGGEAFF.

The rearrangement uses TRBV16 and TRBJ1-2, with D uncertain. Trimming pared 0 bases from V and 4 bases from J, leaving 9 bases between. The germline gives CDR1 KGHSY, CDR2 FQNENV. CDR3 length: 14 amino acids. The CDR3 sequence is CASSQSPGGYGYTF. The CDR3 nucleotides read TGTGCCAGCAGCCAATCACCAGGAGGCTATGGCTACACCTTC. Supplemented by reference TRBV16 and TRBJ1-2, the full variable domain reads GEEVAQTPKHLVRGEGQKAKLYCAPIKGHSYVFWYQQVLKNEFKFLISFQNENVFDETGMPKERFSAKCLPNSPCSLEIQATKLEDSAVYFCASSQSPGGYGYTFGSGTRLTVV.

This chain joins TRBV2 and TRBJ2-7; no clear D gene. In germline, CDR1 is SNHLY, CDR2 FYNNEI. The CDR3 runs to 12 residues. The ends were cut back, 5 bases at V and 4 bases at J, with 9 bases in the middle. CDR3 amino acids: CASSSAMYEQYF. DNA for the CDR3: TGTGCCAGCAGTTCGGCGATGTACGAGCAGTACTTC. The full variable domain, in which reference TRBV2 and TRBJ2-7 provide the parts outside the CDR3, is EPEVTQTPSHQVTQMGQEVILRCVPISNHLYFYWYRQILGQKVEFLVSFYNNEISEKSEIFDDQFSVERPDGSNFTLKIRSTKLEDSAMYFCASSSAMYEQYFGPGTRLTVT.

This clone was recorded once. The chain joins TRBV30 to TRBJ1-1; D is uncertain. The CDR3 totals 13 residues. Germline CDR1 and CDR2: GTSNPN and SVGIG (reference sequence). Trimming removed 0 bases from V and 0 bases from J, with 5 bases in between. The CDR3 reads CAWSVDMNTEAFF. In nucleotides, the CDR3 is TGTGCCTGGAGTGTAGATATGAACACTGAAGCTTTCTTT. Combining the CDR3 with reference TRBV30 and TRBJ1-1 gives the whole variable domain SQTIHQWPATLVQPVGSPLSLECTVEGTSNPNLYWYRQAAGRGLQLLFYSVGIGQISSEVPQNLSASRPQDRQFILSSKKLLLSDSGFYLCAWSVDMNTEAFFGQGTRLTVV.

V is TRBV9 and J is TRBJ1-5; no reliable D call. This CDR3 has 13 residues. Germline V gene sequence: CDR1 SGDLS, CDR2 YYNGEE. The V gene lost 10 bases and the J gene lost 4 bases, with 15 bases spanning the gap. CDR3 protein: CAPRAFRNQPQHF. Written as DNA, the CDR3 is TGTGCCCCCCGGGCCTTCCGAAATCAGCCCCAGCATTTT.

This clone was picked up a small number of times. The chain uses TRBV11-3 and TRBJ2-7; 7 nucleotides agree with TRBD2. Germline values: CDR1 SGHNT, CDR2 YENEEA. The ends lost 5 bases at V and 1 base at J; junction bases unmatched: 2. The CDR3 runs to 13 residues. The CDR3 is CASSAGDSYEQYF. CDR3 DNA sequence: TGTGCCAGCAGCGCGGGGGATTCCTACGAGCAGTACTTC.

This chain uses TRBV30 with TRBJ2-3; the match to TRBD2 covers 7 bases. CDR1 is GTSNPN, CDR2 SVGIG, per germline (reference sequence). The CDR3 loop spans 12 amino acids. Unmatched junction bases numbered 4, after V lost 0 bases and J lost 10 bases. The CDR3 here is CAWSVGGSSQYF. The CDR3 nucleotides read TGTGCCTGGAGTGTCGGGGGGTCATCGCAGTATTTT.

The V and J genes are TRBV6-5 and TRBJ2-7, with D possibly being TRBD1 (6 bases). There are 12 residues in the CDR3. V was shortened by 7 bases and J by 5 bases, with 12 bases between the two germline ends. Per germline, CDR1 MNHEY and CDR2 SVGAGI. The CDR3 DNA is TGTGCCAGCATCCTGGACAGAGACGAGCAGTACTTC. Its translation is CASILDRDEQYF.

V is TRBV5-5 and J is TRBJ2-7; D uncertain. The CDR3 has 14 amino acids. V was trimmed by 0 bases and J by 3 bases, leaving 10 bases between them. Looked up from germline, CDR1 is SGHKS and CDR2 is YYEKEE (reference sequence). Here the CDR3 reads CASSLARGVYEQYF. CDR3 sequence (DNA): TGTGCCAGCAGCTTGGCCCGCGGAGTCTACGAGCAGTACTTC.